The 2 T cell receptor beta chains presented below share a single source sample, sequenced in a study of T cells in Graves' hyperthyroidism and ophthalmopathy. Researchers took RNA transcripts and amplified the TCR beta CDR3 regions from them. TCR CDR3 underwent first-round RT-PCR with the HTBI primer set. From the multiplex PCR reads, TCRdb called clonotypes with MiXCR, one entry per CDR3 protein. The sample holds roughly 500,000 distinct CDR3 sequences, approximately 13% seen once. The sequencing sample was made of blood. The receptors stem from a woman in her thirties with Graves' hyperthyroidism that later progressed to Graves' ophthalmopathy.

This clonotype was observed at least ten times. The CDR3 region has the DNA TGTGCCTGGAATAGGGGGGCGGCCTACGAGCAGTACTTC. Amino acids: CAWNRGAAYEQYF. This chain links TRBV30 with TRBJ2-7, with D possibly being TRBD1 or TRBD2 (6 bases each). The CDR3 has 13 residues. Between the trimmed V and J ends, which lost 4 bases and 2 bases, there was a span of 12 bases. Looked up from germline, CDR1 is GTSNPN and CDR2 is SVGIG (reference sequence).

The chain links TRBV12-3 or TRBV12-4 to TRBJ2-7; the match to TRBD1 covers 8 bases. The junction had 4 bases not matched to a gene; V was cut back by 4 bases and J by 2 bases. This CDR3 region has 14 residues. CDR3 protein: CASSYRGSPYEQYF. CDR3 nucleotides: TGTGCCAGCAGTTACAGGGGGAGTCCCTACGAGCAGTACTTC.